This passage covers 16 T cell receptor beta chains from one sample sequenced in a study of early T cells in non-severe SARS-CoV-2 infection. TCRdb called the 5' RACE reads again in MiXCR, with one record for every CDR3 protein. Of tens of thousands of distinct CDR3 sequences listed, 12% are singletons. The sample comprised whole blood. The receptor set was obtained from an adult who was a healthcare worker with PCR-confirmed SARS-CoV-2 infection or an uninfected control (not recorded which).

The sample holds many counts of this clonotype. The chain links TRBV5-4 to TRBJ2-2; 7 bases agree with TRBD1. CDR1 and CDR2 (germline): SGHNT, YYREEE (reference sequence). J lost 5 bases, V lost 10 bases, and 5 bases had no gene match. The CDR3 length is 12 residues. CDR3 nucleotides: TGTGCCGCCACAGGGGTTACCGGGGAGCTGTTTTTT. Its translation: CAATGVTGELFF.

About this clonotype itself: This may stem from a read error, because a much larger clone lies one nucleotide away. V gene TRBV18 combines with J gene TRBJ2-1, with 10 bases lining up with TRBD2. The CDR3 sequence is 14 residues long. From germline, CDR1 is KGHSH and CDR2 LQKENI. This CDR3 reads CTSSPSSGRGEQFF. Here the CDR3 DNA reads TGTACCAGCTCACCATCCAGCGGGAGGGGTGAGCAGTTCTTC. The full variable domain, completed using reference TRBV18 and TRBJ2-1, is NAGVMQNPRHLVRRRGQEARLRCSPMKGHSHVYWYRQLPEEGLKFMVYLQKENIIDESGMPKERFSAEFPKEGPSILRIQQVVRGDSAAYFCTSSPSSGRGEQFFGPGTRLTVL.

This clonotype was detected a few times. The V and J genes are TRBV5-1 and TRBJ1-1, with TRBD1 as a possible D gene (6 bases). Trimming removed 4 bases at V and 1 base at J, with 14 bases between. The CDR3 consists of 15 residues. CDR1 SGHRS and CDR2 YFSETQ come from the germline V gene. The CDR3 reads CASSVDRSRNTEAFF. In DNA, the CDR3 is TGCGCCAGCAGCGTGGACAGAAGCAGGAACACTGAAGCTTTCTTT. Drawing the rest from reference TRBV5-1 and TRBJ1-1, the complete variable domain is KAGVTQTPRYLIKTRGQQVTLSCSPISGHRSVSWYQQTPGQGLQFLFEYFSETQRNKGNFPGRFSGRQFSNSRSEMNVSTLELGDSALYLCASSVDRSRNTEAFFGQGTRLTVV.

The rearrangement links TRBV7-9 to TRBJ2-6; TRBD1 matches at 8 bases. Germline assignment: CDR1 SEHNR and CDR2 FQNEAQ (reference sequence). The CDR3 has 17 amino acids. The J segment lost 0 bases and the V segment lost 8 bases, leaving 9 bases of the junction unmatched. As DNA, the CDR3 is TGTGCCAGCGGAGGACAGGGCCTTAACTCTGGGGCCAACGTCCTGACTTTC. Translating gives CASGGQGLNSGANVLTF.

The table lists this clonotype with many counts. The J gene is TRBJ1-1, the V gene TRBV7-8; no clear D. The CDR3 consists of 14 residues. V lost 1 base, J lost 0 bases, and 6 bases lay in between. CDR1 is SGHVS and CDR2 is FQNEAQ in the germline V gene. CDR3 sequence (DNA): TGTGCCAGCAGCTTAGTTAAGGTGAACACTGAAGCTTTCTTT. Its translation is CASSLVKVNTEAFF.

This clonotype was detected ten times or more. The CDR3 region is CASRLVACGRALPYEQYF. CDR3 bases: TGTGCAAGTCGCTTAGTGGCCTGCGGGAGGGCCCTACCCTACGAGCAGTACTTC. V gene TRBV12-2 combines with J gene TRBJ2-7; the table's D call of TRBD2 was not tested on the DNA. TRBV12-2 is a pseudogene segment. CDR3 length: 18 residues.

As regards this clonotype: This clone may be a read error of a much larger clone one base away. The V call is TRBV7-9, the J call TRBJ2-2; unclear D gene. V lost 5 bases, J lost 4 bases, and 14 bases lay in between. Germline CDR1 is SEHNR and CDR2 is FQNEAQ (reference sequence). This CDR3 is 15 amino acids long. The CDR3 here is CASSARANLTGELFF. The CDR3 coding sequence is TGTGCCAGCAGCGCCAGAGCGAACCTCACCGGGGAGCTGTTTTTT.

This clonotype was found a few times. The J gene is TRBJ1-3, the V gene TRBV6-1, with D possibly matching TRBD1 (6 bases). From germline, CDR1 is MNHNS and CDR2 SASEGT. The CDR3 loop spans 14 amino acids. The V end was cut by 5 bases, the J end by 4 bases, with 12 bases between. In nucleotides, the CDR3 is TGTGCCAGCAGTCCCGACAGGTCGGGAAACACCATATATTTT. Protein product: CASSPDRSGNTIYF.

This clonotype was recorded many times. The chain joins TRBV16 to TRBJ2-3; TRBD2 matches at 13 bases. The germline V gene encodes CDR1 KGHSY and CDR2 FQNENV. The CDR3 covers 16 residues. The V and J ends lost 3 bases and 6 bases, in that order; junction bases with no gene match: 6. In nucleotides, the CDR3 is TGTGCCAGCAGCCACCTACTAGCGGGAGGGTCCGATACGCAGTATTTT. It encodes CASSHLLAGGSDTQYF.

This clonotype was detected only a few times. The chain joins TRBV20-1 to TRBJ1-1; unclear D gene. The germline V and J ends were trimmed by 5 bases and 6 bases, with 10 bases remaining between them. Germline V gene sequence: CDR1 DFQATT, CDR2 SNEGSKA (reference sequence). This CDR3 region has 11 residues. The CDR3 region is CSAGVSAEAFF. The DNA for the CDR3 is TGCAGTGCTGGTGTCAGCGCTGAAGCTTTCTTT.

The CDR3 bases are TGTGCCATCGGAAGTGGAGAGGGTTACGAGCAGTACTTC. It encodes CAIGSGEGYEQYF. The V call is TRBV10-3, the J call TRBJ2-7; maybe TRBD2 (5 bases). This CDR3 contains 13 residues. Germline CDR1 is ENHRY and CDR2 is SYGVKD. V shed 8 bases and J shed 4 bases, with 15 bases lying between them.

This CDR3 is CASEDGMMGNEQFF. CDR3 nucleotide sequence: TGTGCTAGTGAGGACGGGATGATGGGCAATGAGCAGTTCTTC. J is TRBJ2-1 and V is TRBV12-5; a possible D gene is TRBD2 (5 bases). The ends were cut back, 7 bases at V and 6 bases at J, with 16 bases in the middle. The CDR3 extends over 14 amino acids. Germline V gene sequence: CDR1 LGHNT, CDR2 FRNRAP.

This clonotype was counted ten times or more. The rearrangement links TRBV11-2 to TRBJ2-1; no clear D. CDR1 SGHAT and CDR2 FQNNGV come from the germline V gene. Trimming shortened V by 3 bases and J by 4 bases, and 7 bases separated the two germline ends. The CDR3 runs 13 residues. The CDR3 DNA sequence: TGTGCCAGCAGCTTCAGCCAGTACAATGAGCAGTTCTTC. As protein: CASSFSQYNEQFF.

This clonotype came up many times. V usage is TRBV15 and J usage is TRBJ1-1, with D maybe TRBD1 (6 bases). Deletions cut 10 bases from V and 5 bases from J, with 23 bases between. The CDR3 sequence is 15 residues long. Per germline, CDR1 LNHNV and CDR2 YYDKDF (reference sequence). The CDR3 region is CAIGGSSGRGTEAFF. Here the CDR3 DNA reads TGTGCCATCGGCGGGTCAAGTGGCAGGGGTACTGAAGCTTTCTTT. Full variable domain (rest looked up from reference TRBV15 and TRBJ1-1): DAMVIQNPRYQVTQFGKPVTLSCSQTLNHNVMYWYQQKSSQAPKLLFHYYDKDFNNEADTPDNFQSRRPNTSFCFLDIRSPGLGDTAMYLCAIGGSSGRGTEAFFGQGTRLTVV.

The sample holds a few counts of this clonotype. The rearrangement links TRBV2 to TRBJ2-3, with D tentatively TRBD2 (5 bases). Per germline, CDR1 SNHLY and CDR2 FYNNEI. V shed 7 bases and J shed 4 bases, with 9 bases lying between them. The CDR3 totals 12 residues. This CDR3 is CASKTEADTQYF. The CDR3 region has the DNA TGTGCCAGCAAGACGGAGGCAGATACGCAGTATTTT.

This clonotype was observed a handful of times. CDR3 coding DNA: TGTGCCAGCAGCTTAGATGGCACTCCGGGGACAGATACGCAGTATTTT. This gives the protein CASSLDGTPGTDTQYF. This chain connects TRBV11-2 to TRBJ2-3; D may be TRBD2 (5 bases). V lost 0 bases to trimming and J lost 3 bases, with 13 bases between them. CDR1 is SGHAT, CDR2 FQNNGV, per germline. The CDR3 consists of 16 residues. The full variable domain, rest sourced from reference TRBV11-2 and TRBJ2-3, is EAGVAQSPRYKIIEKRQSVAFWCNPISGHATLYWYQQILGQGPKLLIQFQNNGVVDDSQLPKDRFSAERLKGVDSTLKIQPAKLEDSAVYLCASSLDGTPGTDTQYFGPGTRLTVL.